The rows below give T cell receptor beta chains drawn from one sample of a study of T cell responses to AZD1222 COVID-19 vaccine. The data were produced by immunoSEQ multiplex PCR, yet TCRdb's version contains in-frame clones alone and is incomplete. The sample has almost 70,000 clones, 80% seen once; the top ten hold 11% to 15%. The sample in question was peripheral blood, obtained 28 days after the second AZD1222 dose. Receptors were obtained from an adult who received the AZD1222 COVID-19 vaccine. Both conserved end residues are part of each CDR3. D genes are given only for firm matches. A clone size is listed for some rows: how often the clone was seen (once, few, many), or a class if it is expanded.

size: .
J: TRBJ1-1
D: TRBD1
V: TRBV19
CDR3: CASRQDRVSSEAFF
DNA: TGTGCCAGTAGGCAGGACAGGGTGAGTTCTGAAGCTTTCTTT

size: .
J: TRBJ2-5
D: TRBD2
V: TRBV30
CDR3: CAAGGREWLETQYF
DNA: TGTGCCGCGGGGGGGAGAGAATGGTTGGAGACCCAGTACTTC

size: few
J: TRBJ1-4
D: .
V: TRBV27
CDR3: CASTTFIVGAANEKLFF
DNA: TGTGCCAGCACTACTTTTATTGTGGGGGCTGCTAATGAAAAACTGTTTTTT

size: .
J: TRBJ2-2
D: .
V: TRBV5-5
CDR3: CASSLLGRYTGELFF
DNA: TGTGCCAGCAGCTTGCTGGGGAGGTACACCGGGGAGCTGTTTTTT

size: .
J: TRBJ1-2
D: .
V: TRBV18
CDR3: CASSPGGGAGGYTF
DNA: TGTGCCAGCTCACCAGGGGGGGGCGCAGGCGGCTACACCTTC

size: .
J: TRBJ2-7
D: .
V: TRBV11-2
CDR3: CASSLGNEQYF
DNA: TGTGCCAGCAGCTTAGGGAACGAGCAGTACTTC

size: .
J: TRBJ1-1
D: TRBD1
V: TRBV6-6
CDR3: CASSRILRDRNTEAFF
DNA: TGTGCCAGCAGCCGCATTCTCCGGGACAGGAACACTGAAGCTTTCTTT

size: .
J: TRBJ1-6
D: .
V: TRBV5-1
CDR3: CASSFGSSLNNSPLHF
DNA: TGCGCCAGCAGCTTCGGCAGCTCTCTTAATAATTCACCCCTCCACTTT

size: .
J: TRBJ2-2
D: .
V: TRBV5-1
CDR3: CASSEEGARGAGELFF
DNA: TGCGCCAGCAGCGAAGAAGGGGCAAGGGGGGCCGGGGAGCTGTTTTTT

size: .
J: TRBJ1-2
D: TRBD1
V: TRBV6-5
CDR3: CASRPPGGKNYGYTF
DNA: TGTGCCAGCAGACCACCAGGGGGAAAGAACTATGGCTACACCTTC

size: .
J: TRBJ2-7
D: TRBD1
V: TRBV2
CDR3: CASRTGLYEQYF
DNA: TGTGCCAGCAGGACAGGGTTGTACGAGCAGTACTTC

size: .
J: TRBJ1-1
D: .
V: TRBV18
CDR3: CASSSEVGTEAFF
DNA: TGTGCCAGCTCATCAGAAGTGGGGACTGAAGCTTTCTTT

size: .
J: TRBJ1-2
D: .
V: TRBV6-6
CDR3: CASSPDYGYTF
DNA: TGTGCCAGCAGCCCAGACTATGGCTACACCTTC

size: .
J: TRBJ1-2
D: TRBD1
V: TRBV5-4
CDR3: CASSSGQTNYGYTF
DNA: TGTGCCAGCAGCTCGGGACAGACCAACTATGGCTACACCTTC

size: .
J: TRBJ1-1
D: .
V: TRBV30
CDR3: CAWAQRTEAFF
DNA: TGTGCCTGGGCGCAACGCACTGAAGCTTTCTTT

size: .
J: TRBJ2-7
D: TRBD1
V: TRBV7-2
CDR3: CASSLTVGQGAYEQYF
DNA: TGTGCCAGCAGCTTAACAGTAGGACAGGGGGCATACGAGCAGTACTTC

size: .
J: TRBJ2-3
D: TRBD2
V: TRBV30
CDR3: CAWGFLAGARDTQYF
DNA: TGTGCCTGGGGATTCCTAGCGGGGGCTCGAGATACGCAGTATTTT

size: .
J: TRBJ1-4
D: .
V: TRBV10-3
CDR3: CAISDGQGEKLFF
DNA: TGTGCCATCAGTGACGGCCAGGGTGAAAAACTGTTTTTT

size: .
J: TRBJ2-5
D: TRBD2
V: TRBV10-2
CDR3: CASSESLAEAETQYF
DNA: TGCGCCAGCAGTGAGTCGCTAGCGGAGGCGGAGACCCAGTACTTC

size: few
J: TRBJ1-2
D: TRBD1
V: TRBV9
CDR3: CASSAEGAYGYTF
DNA: TGTGCCAGCAGCGCCGAGGGGGCGTATGGCTACACCTTC

size: .
J: TRBJ1-6
D: .
V: TRBV28
CDR3: CASSLGGISPLHF
DNA: TGTGCCAGCAGTTTGGGGGGGATTTCACCCCTCCACTTT

size: few
J: TRBJ2-3
D: TRBD1
V: TRBV7-3
CDR3: CASSLRGTGGLGSTDTQYF
DNA: TGTGCCAGCAGCTTAAGGGGGACAGGCGGGTTGGGTTCCACAGATACGCAGTATTTT